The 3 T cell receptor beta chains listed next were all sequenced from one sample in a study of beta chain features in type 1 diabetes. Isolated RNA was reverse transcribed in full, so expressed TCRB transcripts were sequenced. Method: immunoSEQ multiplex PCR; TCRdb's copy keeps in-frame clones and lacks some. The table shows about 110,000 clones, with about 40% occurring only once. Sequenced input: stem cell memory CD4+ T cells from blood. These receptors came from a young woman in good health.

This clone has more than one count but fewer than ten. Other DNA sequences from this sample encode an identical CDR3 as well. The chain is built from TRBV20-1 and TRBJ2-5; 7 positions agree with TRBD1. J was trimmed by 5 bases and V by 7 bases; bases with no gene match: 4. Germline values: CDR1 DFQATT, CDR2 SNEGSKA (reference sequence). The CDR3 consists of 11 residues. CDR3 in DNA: TGCAGTGGACAGGGCCCGGAGACCCAGTACTTC. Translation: CSGQGPETQYF.

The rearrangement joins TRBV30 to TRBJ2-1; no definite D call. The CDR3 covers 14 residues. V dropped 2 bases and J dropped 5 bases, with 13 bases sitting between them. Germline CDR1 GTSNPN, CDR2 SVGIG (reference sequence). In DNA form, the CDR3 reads TGTGCCTGGAGTCGGCAAATCAGGCACAATGAGCAGTTCTTC. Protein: CAWSRQIRHNEQFF.

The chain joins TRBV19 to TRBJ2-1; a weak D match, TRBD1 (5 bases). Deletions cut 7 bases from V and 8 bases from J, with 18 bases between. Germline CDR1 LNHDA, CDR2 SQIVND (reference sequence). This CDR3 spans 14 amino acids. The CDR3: CASTNRHRIDEQFF. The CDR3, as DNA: TGTGCCAGTACCAACAGGCATCGGATTGATGAGCAGTTCTTC. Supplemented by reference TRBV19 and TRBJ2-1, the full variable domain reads DGGITQSPKYLFRKEGQNVTLSCEQNLNHDAMYWYRQDPGQGLRLIYYSQIVNDFQKGDIAEGYSVSREKKESFPLTVTSAQKNPTAFYLCASTNRHRIDEQFFGPGTRLTVL.